This T cell receptor (beta chain) was found in a study of blood T cell repertoires in COVID-19. Across the study: Researchers got acute and convalescent COVID-19 samples from the United States, Italy and Spain. Sample material is recorded as cDNA or gDNA derived from T cells, B-cell-depleted T cells, or PBMCs.

In germline, CDR1 is ENHRY, CDR2 SYGVKD. The CDR3 length is 15 residues. J gave up 0 bases and V 8 bases, and 9 bases lay outside the gene matches. The authors' processing: The authors estimated nucleated cell counts from reference gene primer amplification. The data were produced by immunoSEQ multiplex PCR, yet TCRdb's version contains in-frame clones alone and is incomplete. The DNA was the basis for D and trimming; V, J and clone size are from that table. Found here are around 130,000 clones, just under 90% of them singletons; the top ten hold 11%. This chain joins TRBV10-3 and TRBJ2-7; 8 nucleotides align to TRBD1. Material: peripheral blood. The receptor was isolated from a woman older than 75 with acute or convalescent COVID-19. The CDR3 here is CAIGGQGNVSYEQYF. DNA for the CDR3: TGTGCCATCGGTGGACAGGGAAACGTCTCCTACGAGCAGTACTTC.